Following are 25 T cell receptor beta chains from one sample sequenced in a study of blood T cell repertoires in COVID-19. The protocol was immunoSEQ multiplex PCR, while the TCRdb copy is restricted to in-frame clones and leaves out a portion. The profile shows about 220,000 clones, roughly 90% of them singletons. Sequenced sample: peripheral blood. These TCRs come from a man aged 35 to 55 with active or convalescent COVID-19.

The CDR3 region has the DNA TGTGCCAGCTCACCCGGGACAGGGGGCCTCAACTATGGCTACACCTTC. It translates to CASSPGTGGLNYGYTF. The chain is built from TRBV18 and TRBJ1-2, with 12 bases identical to TRBD1. This CDR3 has 16 residues. V shed 3 bases, J shed 2 bases, and the junction held 4 bases outside the gene matches. Germline V gives CDR1 KGHSH, CDR2 LQKENI.

This clone was recorded only once. The rearrangement links TRBV5-6 to TRBJ1-3; D call uncertain. CDR3 length: 14 amino acids. CDR1 is SGHDT, CDR2 YYEEEE, per germline. Trimming removed 0 bases at V and 3 bases at J, with 7 bases between. CDR3 coding DNA: TGTGCCAGCAGCTTGGAATACGGTGGAAACACCATATATTTT. Translation: CASSLEYGGNTIYF.

The gene calls are TRBV5-6 and TRBJ2-7, with D tentatively TRBD2 (5 bases). V was cut by 4 bases and J by 3 bases, with 17 bases left in between. The CDR3 totals 15 residues. Germline-derived CDR1 and CDR2 are SGHDT and YYEEEE. Written as DNA, the CDR3 is TGTGCCAGCAGCCCCCCGGGGAGTCGGATCTACGAGCAGTACTTC. As protein: CASSPPGSRIYEQYF.

This clone appeared once. The J gene is TRBJ1-2, the V gene TRBV9, with D unclear. The V end lost 3 bases, the J end lost 4 bases, and 16 bases lay between the germline ends. There are 15 residues in the CDR3. Germline loops: CDR1 SGDLS, CDR2 YYNGEE. The CDR3 loop is CASSASGVPSYGYTF. Written as DNA, the CDR3 is TGTGCCAGCAGCGCGTCTGGAGTCCCCTCCTATGGCTACACCTTC.

This rearrangement joins TRBV5-1 to TRBJ2-4, with D maybe TRBD2 (5 bases). The CDR3 length is 15 residues. Between the trimmed V and J ends, which lost 4 bases and 1 base, there was a span of 12 bases. Germline-derived CDR1 and CDR2 are SGHRS and YFSETQ. DNA of the CDR3: TGCGCCAGCAGCCGGGGATCCGTTGCCAAAAACATTCAGTACTTC. Its translation: CASSRGSVAKNIQYF.

The rearrangement joins TRBV2 to TRBJ2-4; D unclear. CDR1 is SNHLY, CDR2 FYNNEI, per germline. Trimming took off 5 bases at V and 0 bases at J, with 17 bases between the two ends. The CDR3 spans 17 residues. The CDR3 coding sequence is TGTGCCAGCAGTCCCGGCGGCCTCTCGCCAGCCAAAAACATTCAGTACTTC. Protein sequence: CASSPGGLSPAKNIQYF.

With respect to this clone: Distinct nucleotide sequences in the sample also encode this CDR3. V gene TRBV28 combines with J gene TRBJ1-1; possible D gene TRBD1, 5 bases. Germline assignment: CDR1 MDHEN and CDR2 SYDVKM. There are 14 residues in the CDR3. Trimming stripped 3 bases from V and 8 bases from J, with 16 bases between. DNA of the CDR3: TGTGCCAGCAGTTTGGGTGGGGCAGTCGGCGAAGCTTTCTTT. Encoded protein: CASSLGGAVGEAFF.

This chain connects TRBV30 to TRBJ1-1; no clear D. CDR1 is GTSNPN and CDR2 is SVGIG in the germline V gene (reference sequence). The CDR3 consists of 12 residues. The V end was cut by 1 base, the J end by 8 bases, with 11 bases between. The CDR3 protein is CAWSGRLVEAFF. The CDR3 nucleotides read TGTGCCTGGAGTGGTAGACTCGTGGAAGCTTTCTTT.

The J gene is TRBJ1-1, the V gene TRBV21-1. TRBV21-1 is noted as a pseudogene. The CDR3 is 15 residues long. For the CDR3, the DNA is TGTGCCAGCAGCACCACGGCCGGGGGTTACACTGAAGCTTTCTTT. Protein: CASSTTAGGYTEAFF.

CDR3 residues: CASSLIGQPNTEAFF. Here the CDR3 DNA reads TGCGCCAGCAGCTTGATTGGACAGCCGAACACTGAAGCTTTCTTT. This chain connects TRBV5-1 to TRBJ1-1, with a weak D call TRBD1 (6 bases). Germline CDR1 reads SGHRS; CDR2 reads YFSETQ. The CDR3 sequence is 15 residues long. The ends were cut back, 1 base at V and 1 base at J, with 11 bases in the middle. The entire variable domain, with the rest obtained from reference TRBV5-1 and TRBJ1-1, is as follows: KAGVTQTPRYLIKTRGQQVTLSCSPISGHRSVSWYQQTPGQGLQFLFEYFSETQRNKGNFPGRFSGRQFSNSRSEMNVSTLELGDSALYLCASSLIGQPNTEAFFGQGTRLTVV.

V and J are TRBV19 and TRBJ1-2, with 10 bases identical to TRBD1. Germline V gene data show CDR1 as LNHDA and CDR2 as SQIVND (reference sequence). Trimming took 6 bases from V and 8 from J; bases not matched to a gene: 15. The CDR3 spans 16 residues. CDR3 in amino acids: CASSTEAGTGVWGYTF. CDR3 in DNA: TGTGCCAGTAGCACAGAGGCCGGGACAGGGGTCTGGGGCTACACCTTC.

This clone is a singleton in its sample. The chain recombines TRBV28 with TRBJ2-7; 9 bases are shared with TRBD2. The CDR3 spans 14 residues. The trim removed 8 bases at V and 0 bases at J, leaving 5 bases unmatched. Per germline, CDR1 MDHEN and CDR2 SYDVKM. CDR3 region: CASCLAGLSYEQYF. DNA for the CDR3: TGTGCCAGCTGTCTAGCGGGGCTCTCCTACGAGCAGTACTTC.

The chain couples TRBV28 to TRBJ2-1, with 7 bases aligning to TRBD2. Per germline, CDR1 MDHEN and CDR2 SYDVKM. CDR3 length equals 15 residues. Trimming removed 3 bases from V and 4 bases from J; junction bases left unmatched: 6. CDR3 protein: CASSLVGTTYNEQFF. CDR3 nucleotide sequence: TGTGCCAGCAGTTTGGTCGGGACTACATACAATGAGCAGTTCTTC.

The gene calls are TRBV2 and TRBJ2-7; 7 positions match TRBD2. Germline CDR1 reads SNHLY; CDR2 reads FYNNEI. This CDR3 region has 13 residues. Unmatched junction bases numbered 7, after V lost 6 bases and J lost 5 bases. The CDR3 protein is CASRVAGVHEQYF. The CDR3 nucleotides read TGTGCCAGCAGGGTGGCGGGAGTCCACGAGCAGTACTTC.

The chain links TRBV10-3 to TRBJ1-1; 7 bases agree with TRBD1. The ends lost 0 bases at V and 4 bases at J; junction bases unmatched: 5. This CDR3 has 15 amino acids. Germline assignment: CDR1 ENHRY and CDR2 SYGVKD. This CDR3 reads CAISESQGTATEAFF. CDR3 bases: TGTGCCATCAGTGAGTCGCAGGGGACAGCCACTGAAGCTTTCTTT.

This rearrangement joins TRBV3-1 (or the pseudogene TRBV3-2) to TRBJ2-1, with D perhaps TRBD2 (6 bases). This CDR3 is 19 amino acids long. The V end lost 4 bases, the J end lost 3 bases, and 25 bases lay between the germline ends. The germline V gene has CDR1 LGHDT and CDR2 YNNKEL (reference sequence). The CDR3 DNA reads as TGTGCCAGCAGCCGGGGAGGCGGACGATTAGGGCGGCTCTACAATGAGCAGTTCTTC. This gives the protein CASSRGGGRLGRLYNEQFF.

This chain joins TRBV11-3 and TRBJ2-1; TRBD2 aligns across 9 bases. CDR3 size: 17 residues. V lost 1 base, J lost 0 bases, and 4 bases stayed unmatched. Germline CDR1 and CDR2: SGHNT and YENEEA. The chain's CDR3 is CASSLVAGVVSYNEQFF. The CDR3 bases are TGTGCCAGCAGCTTAGTAGCGGGAGTGGTCTCCTACAATGAGCAGTTCTTC.

This chain links TRBV11-2 with TRBJ1-2; 7 bases are a match to TRBD1. Trimming at V came to 10 bases and at J to 8 bases, leaving 13 bases not matched to a gene. The CDR3 covers 13 residues. Per germline, CDR1 SGHAT and CDR2 FQNNGV. CDR3 sequence (DNA): TGTGCCACATGGGAGACAGGGTCGAGAGGCTACACCTTC. This codes for CATWETGSRGYTF.

The chain recombines TRBV30 with TRBJ1-6, with 8 bases aligning to TRBD1. Germline CDR1 and CDR2: GTSNPN and SVGIG (reference sequence). There are 14 residues in the CDR3. V shed 4 bases, J shed 4 bases, and the junction held 3 bases outside the gene matches. CDR3 sequence (DNA): TGTGCCTGGACAGGGGGCGGGTATAATTCACCCCTCCACTTT. This encodes CAWTGGGYNSPLHF.

CDR3 in amino acids: CASSPLQGRNEQFF. Here the CDR3 DNA reads TGCGCCAGCAGCCCCTTACAGGGACGTAATGAGCAGTTCTTC. The J gene is TRBJ2-1, the V gene TRBV4-1; perhaps TRBD1 as D (6 bases). This CDR3 is 14 amino acids long. Germline V CDR1 and CDR2: MGHRA, YSYEKL. Trimming left V 4 bases short and J 7 bases short, with 14 bases between.

V usage is TRBV6-5 and J usage is TRBJ2-1; 7 nucleotides line up with TRBD1. The trim removed 1 base at V and 2 bases at J, leaving 5 bases unmatched. CDR3 length: 16 residues. Germline V gene sequence: CDR1 MNHEY, CDR2 SVGAGI. The CDR3 coding sequence is TGTGCCAGCAGTTACTGGAACGACAGGGCCTACAATGAGCAGTTCTTC. Translated: CASSYWNDRAYNEQFF.

This rearrangement joins TRBV5-1 to TRBJ1-3; D is unresolved. Germline values: CDR1 SGHRS, CDR2 YFSETQ. The length of the CDR3 is 15 residues. V shed 0 bases and J shed 0 bases, with 7 bases lying between them. This CDR3 is CASSLGLPSGNTIYF. Here the CDR3 DNA reads TGCGCCAGCAGCTTGGGACTGCCCTCTGGAAACACCATATATTTT.

This chain joins TRBV28 and TRBJ2-7; 10 bases fit TRBD1. The V gene's germline CDR1 is MDHEN and CDR2 SYDVKM. The CDR3 is 12 residues long. Trimming cost V 6 bases and J 4 bases; bases outside gene matches: 0. This chain's CDR3 is CASRDRGYEQYF. DNA for the CDR3: TGTGCCAGCAGGGACAGGGGGTACGAGCAGTACTTC.

The chain links TRBV6-5 to TRBJ1-5; TRBD1 matches 8 bases. The CDR3 extends over 14 amino acids. The V gene's germline CDR1 is MNHEY and CDR2 SVGAGI. V lost 6 bases, J lost 6 bases, and 7 bases stayed unmatched. CDR3 amino acids: CASSPDRVPQPQHF. CDR3 sequence (DNA): TGTGCCAGCAGCCCGGACAGGGTGCCTCAGCCCCAGCATTTT.

This clone was picked up one time. V gene TRBV5-1 combines with J gene TRBJ1-1, with a tentative D call TRBD1 (5 bases). CDR3 size: 16 residues. CDR1 is SGHRS, CDR2 YFSETQ, per germline. The V end was cut by 4 bases, the J end by 0 bases, with 16 bases between. CDR3 sequence reads: CASSLTPEGVNTEAFF. CDR3 DNA sequence: TGCGCCAGCAGCCTAACTCCCGAAGGGGTGAACACTGAAGCTTTCTTT.